The 9 T cell receptor beta chains reported below all come from one sample, sequenced in a study of shared clonotypes between healthy human individuals. Method: immunoSEQ multiplex PCR; TCRdb's copy keeps in-frame clones and lacks some. The sample shows about 100,000 clones, 60% to 75% of them seen only once. Sequencing was carried out using memory CD8+ T cells sorted from blood. The subset was: CD45RO+ cells pooled with CCR7-negative TemRA cells. These receptors were obtained from a man aged 25 to 40 in good health.

This rearrangement joins TRBV11-1 to TRBJ2-7; D is possibly TRBD2 (6 bases). With 5 bases removed from V and 7 bases from J, the gap between germline ends came to 18 bases. Germline CDR1 reads SGHAT; CDR2 reads FQDESV (reference sequence). This CDR3 has 14 residues. CDR3 coding DNA: TGTGCCAGCAGCCCTGCGGGGCCTCAAAAGGAGCAGTACTTC. Residues: CASSPAGPQKEQYF.

J is TRBJ1-5 and V is TRBV19; D is ambiguous. The germline V gene encodes CDR1 LNHDA and CDR2 SQIVND (reference sequence). Trimming took 3 bases from V and 0 from J, leaving 9 bases between them. The CDR3 loop spans 15 amino acids. This CDR3 is CASSIYQNSNQPQHF. CDR3 nucleotide sequence: TGTGCCAGTAGTATCTACCAAAATAGCAATCAGCCCCAGCATTTT.

The CDR3 is CASSQGQGWGQPQHF. The CDR3, as DNA: TGTGCCAGCAGCCAGGGACAGGGGTGGGGACAGCCCCAGCATTTT. The chain links TRBV6-1 to TRBJ1-5, with 10 bases fitting TRBD1. CDR3 size: 15 residues. CDR1 and CDR2 (germline): MNHNS, SASEGT. The trim removed 6 bases at V and 7 bases at J, leaving 9 bases unmatched.

V gene TRBV6-5 combines with J gene TRBJ2-7; the D gene is possibly TRBD1 (6 bases). This CDR3 is built from 13 residues. V lost 6 bases, J lost 2 bases, and 11 bases lay in between. Germline CDR1 MNHEY, CDR2 SVGAGI. CDR3 amino acids: CASSLTGPYEQYF. CDR3 bases: TGTGCCAGCAGCCTCACAGGGCCCTACGAGCAGTACTTC.

The chain links TRBV29-1 to TRBJ1-2; unclear D gene. This CDR3 region has 14 residues. V lost 4 bases and J 4 bases, leaving 16 bases between the germline ends. Germline assignment: CDR1 SQVTM and CDR2 ANQGSEA. Here the CDR3 DNA reads TGCAGCGTTGGAGAAGGAGCAGGATTCTATGGCTACACCTTC. Its protein is CSVGEGAGFYGYTF.

This chain links TRBV6-5 with TRBJ2-6; D is uncertain. Per germline, CDR1 MNHEY and CDR2 SVGAGI. The V end was cut by 2 bases, the J end by 0 bases, with 5 bases between. The CDR3 totals 15 residues. The CDR3 DNA reads TGTGCCAGCAGTTACGTGATCTCTGGGGCCAACGTCCTGACTTTC. Protein product: CASSYVISGANVLTF.

The rearrangement uses TRBV5-8 and TRBJ2-1, with TRBD2 identical over 15 bases. CDR3 size: 15 residues. Trimming removed 4 bases from V and 10 bases from J; junction bases left unmatched: 6. Per germline, CDR1 SGHTS and CDR2 YDEGEE. The chain's CDR3 is CASSLGLAGGHEQFF. The CDR3 DNA reads TGTGCCAGCAGCCTGGGACTAGCGGGAGGACACGAGCAGTTCTTC.

The chain uses TRBV6-4 and TRBJ2-1; 7 nucleotides match TRBD1. The CDR3 runs 14 residues. Trimming removed 3 bases from V and 9 bases from J; junction bases left unmatched: 8. Per germline, CDR1 MRHNA and CDR2 SNTAGT. CDR3 coding DNA: TGTGCCAGCAGTGATGGGACAGACGGTCGTGAGCAGTTCTTC. As protein: CASSDGTDGREQFF.

This clone has only a few counts. V and J are TRBV27 and TRBJ2-3, with D uncertain. Germline CDR1 is MNHEY and CDR2 is SMNVEV (reference sequence). This CDR3 region has 13 residues. Trimming removed 8 bases at V and 2 bases at J, with 11 bases between. The CDR3 here is CASSYTNTDTQYF. The DNA for the CDR3 is TGTGCCAGCTCTTACACCAACACAGATACGCAGTATTTT.